This record covers a single T cell receptor beta chain. This entry is derived from a study of blood T cell repertoires in COVID-19. Germline CDR1 is LGHDT and CDR2 is YNNKEL (reference sequence). The V and J ends lost 4 bases and 6 bases, in that order; junction bases with no gene match: 15. The CDR3 is made up of 17 amino acids. Here immunoSEQ multiplex PCR was the method, and the copy in TCRdb shows in-frame clones only, minus some. The sample carries fewer than 300,000 clones, 91% recorded once. The sequenced sample was peripheral blood. This chain joins TRBV3-1 (or the pseudogene TRBV3-2) and TRBJ2-1, with 7 bases matching TRBD2. The clonotype originates from a woman in her 30s with COVID-19, enrolled during active disease. CDR3 DNA: TGTGCCAGCAGCCTCCTCAGAGGACGAGCGGGAATCAATGAGCAGTTCTTC. Protein sequence: CASSLLRGRAGINEQFF.